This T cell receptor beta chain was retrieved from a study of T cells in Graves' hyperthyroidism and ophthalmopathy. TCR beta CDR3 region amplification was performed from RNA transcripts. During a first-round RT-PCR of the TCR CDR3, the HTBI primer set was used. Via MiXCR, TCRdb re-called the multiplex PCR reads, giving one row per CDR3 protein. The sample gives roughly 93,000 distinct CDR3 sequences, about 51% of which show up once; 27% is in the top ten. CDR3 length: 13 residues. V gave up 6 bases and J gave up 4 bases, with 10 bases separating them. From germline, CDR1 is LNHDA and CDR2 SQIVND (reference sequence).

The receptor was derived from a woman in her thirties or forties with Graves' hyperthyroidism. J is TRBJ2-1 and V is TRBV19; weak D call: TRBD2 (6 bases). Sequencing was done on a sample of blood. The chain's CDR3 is CASRVAGYNEQFF. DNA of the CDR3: TGTGCCAGTAGGGTTGCGGGGTACAATGAGCAGTTCTTC.